Listed below are T cell receptor beta chains from one sample, sequenced in a study of T cells in Graves' hyperthyroidism and ophthalmopathy. TCRdb processed the multiplex PCR reads anew with MiXCR; each CDR3 protein has one entry. The repertoire holds roughly 110,000 distinct CDR3 sequences, with 16% as singletons. Sequenced: blood. The source is a woman in her forties or fifties with Graves' hyperthyroidism. Each CDR3 is given with its conserved first and last residue. A D gene is named only where the DNA matches it firmly. Rows give clone size only sometimes, using once, few, many, or a class for an expanded clone.

>TRBJ2-5|TRBV6-1|many|-
TGTGCCAGCAGTTCGGGGACCTTTGAGACCCAGTACTTC
CASSSGTFETQYF
>TRBJ1-1|TRBV28|many|-
TGTGCCAGCACCAAGGGGGTGGCTTTCTTT
CASTKGVAFF
>TRBJ2-2|TRBV7-3|many|-
TGTGCCAGCAGCTTATCATTTGGGAGGGAGCTGTTTTTT
CASSLSFGRELFF
>TRBJ2-5|TRBV20-1|many|TRBD2
TGCAGTGCTAGTTCGCCCATAGCGGGAGGTCTGGAGACCCAGTACTTC
CSASSPIAGGLETQYF
>TRBJ2-1|TRBV28|-|-
TGTGCCAGCACCACCCTAAGCTCCTACAATGAGCAGTTCTTC
CASTTLSSYNEQFF
>TRBJ2-1|TRBV11-1|many|TRBD2
TGTGCCAGCAGCTTCGGGACTAGCGGGAGCAATGAGCAGTTCTTC
CASSFGTSGSNEQFF
>TRBJ2-2|TRBV19|many|-
TGTGCCAGTAGTATTATGGGCAACACCGGGGAGCTGTTTTTT
CASSIMGNTGELFF
>TRBJ2-1|TRBV11-2|many|-
TGTGCCAGCAGCTTAGGGCTCAGTACGGGTGAGCAGTTCTTC
CASSLGLSTGEQFF
>TRBJ2-1|TRBV10-2|few|-
TGCGCCAGCAGCGGGCGGCGGGATGAGCTCAATGAGCAGTTCTTC
CASSGRRDELNEQFF
>TRBJ2-7|TRBV28|many|-
TGTGCCAGCAGTTTCTCAGCGACTCACGAGCAGTACTTC
CASSFSATHEQYF
>TRBJ2-6|TRBV7-9|many|TRBD2
TGTGCCAGCAGCCCCATAGCGGGCGGGACCTCTGGGGCCAACGTCCTGACTTTC
CASSPIAGGTSGANVLTF
>TRBJ2-1|TRBV2|few|-
TGTGCCAGCATTCCTAGGACGGTGAGCTCCTACAATGAGCAGTTCTTC
CASIPRTVSSYNEQFF
>TRBJ1-1|TRBV5-5|-|-
TGTGCCAGCAGCTTCGATGTTCAAGGGCATGAAGCTTTCTTT
CASSFDVQGHEAFF
>TRBJ1-2|TRBV12-3/TRBV12-4|-|TRBD1
TGTGCCAGCAGTTTAGATTATGGGACAGGGAGCTATGGCTACACCTTC
CASSLDYGTGSYGYTF
>TRBJ2-7|TRBV29-1|many|TRBD1
TGCAGCGTCGTGGGACAGGGGAACGAGCAGTACTTC
CSVVGQGNEQYF
>TRBJ1-5|TRBV6-1|many|-
TGTGCCAGCAGTGAGGGATCGGGGGGGGACCAGCCCCAGCATTTT
CASSEGSGGDQPQHF
>TRBJ2-5|TRBV20-1|-|-
TGCAGTGCGCTGACAGGGACTACACAAGAGACCCAGTACTTC
CSALTGTTQETQYF
>TRBJ2-3|TRBV11-3|many|TRBD2
TGTGCCAGCAGCTCGGAGACTAGCGGGAGGCAGTATTTT
CASSSETSGRQYF
>TRBJ1-5|TRBV27|many|-
TGTGCCAGCAGTTTATCGGGGGAAAATCAGCCCCAGCATTTT
CASSLSGENQPQHF
>TRBJ2-1|TRBV2|-|-
TGTGCCAGCAGTGAAAGGGTGGCTAGCGTACGCGATGAGCAGTTCTTC
CASSERVASVRDEQFF
>TRBJ2-2|TRBV11-2|many|TRBD2
TGTGCCAGCAGTATAGCGGGAAACACCGGGGAGCTGTTTTTT
CASSIAGNTGELFF
>TRBJ2-3|TRBV25-1|many|TRBD2
TGTGCCAGCAGTGAGGGAGGCGGGAGCATAGATACGCAGTATTTT
CASSEGGGSIDTQYF
>TRBJ2-6|TRBV30|few|-
TGTGCCTGGACGACAGGATCCCCCAATGGGGCCAACGTCCTGACTTTC
CAWTTGSPNGANVLTF
>TRBJ2-1|TRBV20-1|many|-
TGCAGTGTCGCCCCTACGGGCGATGAGCAGTTCTTC
CSVAPTGDEQFF
>TRBJ2-3|TRBV18|-|-
TGTGCCAGCTCACCGGACAGTACAGATACGCAGTATTTT
CASSPDSTDTQYF
>TRBJ1-4|TRBV7-9|-|-
TGTGCCAGCAGCTTAATCGGGGAGGTCGGTGAAAAACTGTTTTTT
CASSLIGEVGEKLFF
>TRBJ2-2|TRBV5-8|many|-
TGTGCCAGCAGCCTCGGACAGTACACCGGGGAGCTGTTTTTT
CASSLGQYTGELFF
>TRBJ1-1|TRBV7-6|-|TRBD1
TGTGCCAGCAGCTCATCGTCTGGGCAGGGGGCTGGTACTGAAGCTTTCTTT
CASSSSSGQGAGTEAFF
>TRBJ1-1|TRBV7-8|many|-
TGTGCCAGCAGCTCGACAGGTACTGAAGCTTTCTTT
CASSSTGTEAFF
>TRBJ1-1|TRBV7-8|many|-
TGTGCCAGCAGCTTAGTTGCCACTGAAGCTTTCTTT
CASSLVATEAFF
>TRBJ1-2|TRBV6-1|many|-
TGTGCCAGCACCGTAGGAGGGTTACGGGGCTACACCTTC
CASTVGGLRGYTF
>TRBJ2-5|TRBV30|many|-
TGTGCCTGGAGTGCGGGTCGGGAGACCCAGTACTTC
CAWSAGRETQYF
>TRBJ2-1|TRBV20-1|once|TRBD2
TGCAGTGCCGACGGTTTTGGACTAGCGGGAGGCTCTGAGCAGTTCTTC
CSADGFGLAGGSEQFF
>TRBJ2-7|TRBV24-1|many|TRBD1
TGTGCCACCAGACAGACAGGGGCCTACGAGCAGTACTTC
CATRQTGAYEQYF
>TRBJ1-1|TRBV20-1|many|-
TGCAGTGCCCGGGCCCTTTTGAACACTGAAGCTTTCTTT
CSARALLNTEAFF
>TRBJ1-1|TRBV12-3/TRBV12-4|many|-
TGTGCCAGCAGTCTACAGATGAACACTGAAGCTTTCTTT
CASSLQMNTEAFF
>TRBJ2-7|TRBV28|many|-
TGTGCCAGCAGTTGGGGGTTCTACGAGCAGTACTTC
CASSWGFYEQYF
>TRBJ2-3|TRBV24-1|few|TRBD1
TGTGCCACCAGTGCCCGGGACAGGGGGAGGGATACGCAGTATTTT
CATSARDRGRDTQYF
>TRBJ1-1|TRBV12-3/TRBV12-4|many|-
TGTGCCAGCAGTTTGGTGAACACTGAAGCTTTCTTT
CASSLVNTEAFF
>TRBJ2-1|TRBV2|many|TRBD2
TGTGCCAGCAGTGAAACTAGCGGGAGGGGAAATGAGCAGTTCTTC
CASSETSGRGNEQFF
>TRBJ1-5|TRBV5-1|many|TRBD1
TGCGCCAGCAGTCGACAGGGGTTAGGCAATCAGCCCCAGCATTTT
CASSRQGLGNQPQHF
>TRBJ2-1|TRBV11-2|many|-
TGTGCCAGCAGCTTAGTCTCGGGGCCGAACAATGAGCAGTTCTTC
CASSLVSGPNNEQFF
>TRBJ2-1|TRBV12-3/TRBV12-4|many|TRBD2
TGTGCCAGCAGTTTTGGACTAGCGGGAGGGCCCTTGAGTGGAGCCCTAAATGAGCAGTTCTTC
CASSFGLAGGPLSGALNEQFF
>TRBJ2-7|TRBV2|many|-
TGTGCCAGCTTCACACGAAACTACGAGCAGTACTTC
CASFTRNYEQYF
>TRBJ2-7|TRBV6-1|many|-
TGTGCCAGCACCCCCATTGAGGGGGGAACCTACGAGCAGTACTTC
CASTPIEGGTYEQYF
>TRBJ1-1|TRBV7-3|-|TRBD1
TGTGCCAGCAGCTCCGGACAGGCAAATGAAGCTTTCTTT
CASSSGQANEAFF
>TRBJ2-3|TRBV11-2|many|TRBD2
TGTGCCAGCAGGAGACTGGGGACTAAGGGAGATACGCAGTATTTT
CASRRLGTKGDTQYF
>TRBJ2-5|TRBV9|many|TRBD2
TGTGCCAGCAGCGTAGCGCCTGGGGTAGCGGGAGGAGAGACCCAGTACTTC
CASSVAPGVAGGETQYF
>TRBJ1-2|TRBV28|many|-
TGTGCCAGCAGCTCAGGGGATTCGGACTATGGCTACACCTTC
CASSSGDSDYGYTF
>TRBJ2-1|TRBV20-1|-|-
TGCAGTGCTAGAGATAGCCGCGGAAGCTCCTACAATGAGCAGTTCTTC
CSARDSRGSSYNEQFF
>TRBJ2-1|TRBV3-1|many|TRBD2
TGTGCCAGCAGCCGTTTGGGGACTACCGGGAAGAATGAGCAGTTCTTC
CASSRLGTTGKNEQFF
>TRBJ2-7|TRBV19|-|TRBD2
TGTGCCAGTAGGACTAGCGGGGCCACCTACTACGAGCAGTACTTC
CASRTSGATYYEQYF
>TRBJ1-5|TRBV5-1|many|TRBD1
TGCGCCAGCAGCCCCGGGACAGGGAGGAATCAGCCCCAGCATTTT
CASSPGTGRNQPQHF
>TRBJ1-3|TRBV6-2/TRBV6-3|-|-
TGTGCCAGCAAAAAAGGAGACTTTGTATATTTT
CASKKGDFVYF